This T cell receptor beta chain derives from a study of blood T cell repertoires in COVID-19. The germline V gene encodes CDR1 SGHVS and CDR2 FQNEAQ. V was pared by 1 base and J by 1 base, with 9 bases between. The CDR3 totals 15 residues. Using immunoSEQ multiplex PCR, the repertoire was profiled, and TCRdb retains in-frame clones only, with some absent. The data hold roughly 160,000 clones, with roughly 84% observed a single time. This TCR came from a woman aged 55-69 years who had recovered from COVID-19. This chain connects TRBV7-8 to TRBJ2-3; D is perhaps TRBD2 (6 bases). The sequenced sample was PBMCs or T cells enriched from blood (not recorded which). CDR3 DNA: TGTGCCAGCAGCTTAGGCGGGATACGCACAGATACGCAGTATTTT. Amino acid sequence: CASSLGGIRTDTQYF.